Below, 22 T cell receptor beta chains from the same sample are listed, as sequenced in a study of blood T cell repertoires in COVID-19 (dated by TCRdb to the early 2020s). Library preparation was by the immunoSEQ multiplex PCR assay. In its TCRdb copy, this immuneACCESS table keeps in-frame sequences only and misses some clones. Where compared with another copy, unresolved V genes explain less than half of these, and the others have no known cause. For this sample there are fewer than 350,000 clones; approximately 87% appear just once. About 12% of the sample lies in the top ten. The sequenced sample was peripheral blood. These receptors were obtained from a woman in her thirties with COVID-19, enrolled during active disease.

This clone was picked up one time. V and J are TRBV7-2 and TRBJ1-2, with D possibly TRBD1 on 6 matching bases. Looked up from germline, CDR1 is SGHTA and CDR2 is FQGNSA. This CDR3 is 15 amino acids long. V lost 5 bases and J 1 base, leaving 14 bases between the germline ends. The CDR3 DNA is TGTGCCAGCAGCCAAACAACAGGGATTAACTATGGCTACACCTTC. This sequence encodes CASSQTTGINYGYTF.

The chain recombines TRBV3-1 (or the pseudogene TRBV3-2) with TRBJ1-1; D is undetermined. Trimming pared 4 bases from V and 0 bases from J, leaving 18 bases between. CDR1 is LGHDT, CDR2 YNNKEL, per germline (reference sequence). The CDR3 has 17 amino acids. The CDR3 DNA reads as TGTGCCAGCAGCCCAGGAGGACTGTGGGTAATGAACACTGAAGCTTTCTTT. Its translation: CASSPGGLWVMNTEAFF.

This clone was seen once. This chain connects TRBV10-1 to TRBJ1-1; the D gene is possibly TRBD1 (6 bases). This CDR3 comprises 13 residues. V lost 5 bases, J lost 6 bases, and 13 bases lay in between. The germline gives CDR1 WNHNN, CDR2 SYGVQD (reference sequence). DNA for the CDR3: TGCGCCAGCAGTATTACAGGGACCCCTGAAGCTTTCTTT. Its protein is CASSITGTPEAFF.

This clone was detected only once. The CDR3 sequence is CASSGHRKNSPLHF. CDR3 in DNA: TGCGCCAGCAGCGGTCACAGGAAGAATTCACCCCTCCACTTT. This chain connects TRBV5-1 to TRBJ1-6; the D gene is possibly TRBD1 (5 bases). Looked up from germline, CDR1 is SGHRS and CDR2 is YFSETQ. This CDR3 comprises 14 residues. V was trimmed by 4 bases and J by 7 bases, leaving 12 bases between them.

The V gene is TRBV3-1 (or the pseudogene TRBV3-2), the J gene TRBJ1-3; possibly TRBD1 for D (5 bases). The CDR3 sequence is 15 residues long. V lost 3 bases and J 2 bases, leaving 11 bases between the germline ends. Germline V gene sequence: CDR1 LGHDT, CDR2 YNNKEL (reference sequence). CDR3 coding DNA: TGTGCCAGCAGCCAGGACATGTTTGCTGGAAACACCATATATTTT. Encoded protein: CASSQDMFAGNTIYF.

V and J are TRBV28 and TRBJ1-6; 7 positions agree with TRBD1. The V gene's germline CDR1 is MDHEN and CDR2 SYDVKM. V dropped 6 bases and J dropped 10; count of bases not matched to a gene: 6. The CDR3 has 13 residues. This chain's CDR3 is CASSDRVRSPLHF. Here the CDR3 DNA reads TGTGCCAGCAGCGACAGGGTTAGATCACCCCTCCACTTT.

V usage is TRBV29-1 and J usage is TRBJ1-2; the D is unclear. CDR3 length: 13 amino acids. Germline CDR1 is SQVTM and CDR2 is ANQGSEA. V dropped 7 bases and J dropped 6 bases, with 18 bases sitting between them. The CDR3 coding sequence is TGCAGCGCATATGACATGTGGGTCAATGGCTACACCTTC. It codes for CSAYDMWVNGYTF.

This clone was seen just once. The rearrangement joins TRBV27 to TRBJ2-7, with 9 bases identical to TRBD1. Trimming removed 0 bases from V and 2 bases from J; junction bases left unmatched: 2. The CDR3 is made up of 15 amino acids. CDR1 is MNHEY, CDR2 SMNVEV, per germline (reference sequence). The DNA of the CDR3 is TGTGCCAGCAGTTTATCCGGGACAGGGACCTACGAGCAGTACTTC. Translating gives CASSLSGTGTYEQYF.

V gene TRBV24-1 combines with J gene TRBJ1-2, with unresolved D. V dropped 11 bases and J dropped 5 bases, with 11 bases sitting between them. This CDR3 has 11 residues. Looked up from germline, CDR1 is KGHDR and CDR2 is SFDVKD. CDR3 region: CARGVGYGYTF. In DNA, the CDR3 is TGTGCCAGAGGTGTTGGGTATGGCTACACCTTC.

This chain uses TRBV28 with TRBJ2-7, with D possibly matching TRBD2 (5 bases). The CDR3 extends over 15 amino acids. Trimming shortened V by 6 bases and J by 3 bases, and 18 bases separated the two germline ends. Germline CDR1 MDHEN, CDR2 SYDVKM. The CDR3 region has the DNA TGTGCCAGCAGACACCCGGACGAGGGTATCTACGAGCAGTACTTC. The encoded protein is CASRHPDEGIYEQYF.

The chain employs TRBV5-5 and TRBJ1-5; 10 nucleotides match TRBD1. V lost 1 base and J lost 5; bases outside the gene matches: 3. The CDR3 covers 15 residues. Looked up from germline, CDR1 is SGHKS and CDR2 is YYEKEE (reference sequence). The CDR3 DNA reads as TGTGCCAGCAGCTTGCGGGACAGGGGTTATCAGCCCCAGCATTTT. Protein product: CASSLRDRGYQPQHF.

The V gene is TRBV18, the J gene TRBJ2-7, with D perhaps TRBD1 (6 bases). Germline-derived CDR1 and CDR2 are KGHSH and LQKENI. This CDR3 has 14 residues. V dropped 3 bases and J dropped 9 bases, with 18 bases sitting between them. This chain's CDR3 is CASSPGTAQGTQYF. DNA for the CDR3: TGTGCCAGCTCACCCGGGACGGCCCAGGGGACGCAGTACTTC.

This chain uses TRBV27 with TRBJ2-3; D is unresolved. The germline gives CDR1 MNHEY, CDR2 SMNVEV (reference sequence). The CDR3 covers 16 residues. Deletions cut 1 base from V and 2 bases from J, with 13 bases between. As DNA, the CDR3 is TGTGCCAGCAGTTTATTACCTGGAGCATCCACAGATACGCAGTATTTT. The encoded protein is CASSLLPGASTDTQYF.

The chain couples TRBV4-1 to TRBJ1-2, with D perhaps TRBD1 (6 bases). The V gene lost 0 bases and the J gene lost 2 bases, with 7 bases spanning the gap. This CDR3 is built from 14 residues. Germline values: CDR1 MGHRA, CDR2 YSYEKL. The CDR3 region has the DNA TGCGCCAGCAGCCAAGACCAGGGGAACTATGGCTACACCTTC. Translation: CASSQDQGNYGYTF.

The V gene is TRBV11-2, the J gene TRBJ1-3; D not resolved. The CDR3 sequence is 12 residues long. The germline V gene encodes CDR1 SGHAT and CDR2 FQNNGV. Trimming stripped 4 bases from V and 6 bases from J, with 7 bases between. The CDR3 reads CASSYGTNTIYF. DNA for the CDR3: TGTGCCAGCAGCTACGGTACAAACACCATATATTTT.

The rearrangement joins TRBV9 to TRBJ2-2; TRBD1 matches at 7 bases. Trimming took 4 bases from V and 6 from J; bases not matched to a gene: 3. The CDR3 contains 13 residues. Looked up from germline, CDR1 is SGDLS and CDR2 is YYNGEE. This CDR3 is CASSLDRAGELFF. CDR3 sequence (DNA): TGTGCCAGCAGCCTTGACAGGGCCGGGGAGCTGTTTTTT.

The J gene is TRBJ1-1, the V gene TRBV6-5; D not certain. Germline V lookup: CDR1 MNHEY, CDR2 SVGAGI. Trimming pared 1 base from V and 0 bases from J, leaving 9 bases between. The CDR3 runs to 15 residues. The CDR3, as DNA: TGTGCCAGCAGTTACTTCCCAGGCCTGAACACTGAAGCTTTCTTT. Its protein is CASSYFPGLNTEAFF.

This sequence joins TRBV5-1 and TRBJ2-7, with a tentative D call TRBD1 (6 bases). The CDR3 runs to 15 residues. Trimming stripped 2 bases from V and 3 bases from J, with 15 bases between. Per the germline V gene, CDR1 is SGHRS and CDR2 is YFSETQ. As DNA, the CDR3 is TGCGCCAGCAGCTTATGGCCAGGGGTCGGCTACGAGCAGTACTTC. Translation gives CASSLWPGVGYEQYF.

The CDR3 sequence is CASRDREGEQYF. The CDR3 DNA reads as TGTGCCAGCAGGGACAGGGAAGGCGAGCAGTACTTC. The chain is built from TRBV12-3 or TRBV12-4 and TRBJ2-7, with 8 bases lining up with TRBD1. V dropped 6 bases and J dropped 6; count of bases not matched to a gene: 4. The CDR3 length is 12 residues.

The genes are TRBV11-2 and TRBJ2-3; possibly TRBD2 for D (5 bases). V lost 5 bases and J 2 bases, leaving 17 bases between the germline ends. Germline assignment: CDR1 SGHAT and CDR2 FQNNGV. This CDR3 spans 16 amino acids. The CDR3 reads CASSPSRVRFTDTQYF. Written as DNA, the CDR3 is TGTGCCAGCAGCCCCTCGAGGGTACGATTCACAGATACGCAGTATTTT.

This clone was found once. The rearrangement links TRBV27 to TRBJ1-2; 9 bases align to TRBD1. Germline V gives CDR1 MNHEY, CDR2 SMNVEV (reference sequence). The trim removed 4 bases at V and 7 bases at J, leaving 7 bases unmatched. This CDR3 is 14 amino acids long. The CDR3 region is CASSSNRQGGGYTF. The CDR3 DNA is TGTGCCAGCAGTTCCAATCGACAGGGGGGTGGCTACACCTTC.

CDR3 region: CASSGAGSYEQYF. The CDR3 DNA reads TGTGCCAGCAGTGGGGCAGGCTCCTACGAGCAGTACTTC. The rearrangement links TRBV28 to TRBJ2-7, with a weak D call TRBD1 (5 bases). This CDR3 contains 13 residues. Germline V lookup: CDR1 MDHEN, CDR2 SYDVKM. The germline V and J ends were trimmed by 5 bases and 0 bases, with 8 bases remaining between them.